This T cell receptor (beta chain) originates from a study of blood T cell repertoires in COVID-19 (TCRdb year 2020). At the level of the whole study: The collaborator samples originated in the United States, Italy and Spain and spanned the acute and convalescent phases of COVID-19. The material from the prospective study consisted of cDNA or gDNA derived from T cells, B-cell-depleted T cells, or PBMCs. Where HLA class I and class II types were available, the types were taken from metadata supplied by the sample provider, not from assay-based typing. The dataset comprised deeply sampled blood TCRbeta repertoires from subjects exposed to, actively infected with, or recovered from COVID-19. A freely available public database, intended as a resource for researchers studying the immune response to SARS-CoV-2, is where the repertoires were released. A de-identified subject ID, COVID-19 status, age in years and sex were almost always included in the sample metadata. The samples were drawn from two sources: the first 160 participants of the ongoing ImmuneRACE study, and some 1,300 subjects contributed by 6 global collaborators.

The full study reports these points: How much clinical and demographic metadata was included differed by source and by participant, and the metadata was provided uncurated.

TCRbeta CDR3 regions were amplified from genomic DNA using the immunoSEQ Assay, a bias-controlled multiplex PCR. In the paper's pipeline: The number of nucleated cells in each sample was estimated from the amplification of reference gene primers within the assay. Sequence reads were collapsed and filtered to measure the absolute abundance of every unique TCRbeta CDR3 rearrangement. For each sample, productive Simpson clonality was calculated by taking the square root of Simpson's diversity index across productive rearrangements. TCRdb retrieved this table from immuneACCESS and kept in-frame rearrangements only. Not all clones are present; in checked studies, unresolved V genes account for under half, and no reason is known for the remainder. V and J calls plus clone size are reproduced from that table; the DNA served to infer D and trimming. Present in this sample are around 250,000 clones, 75% to 90% of which were seen just once. The ten largest clones take up about 1% of the sample.

Participants in the prospective study were aged roughly 18 to 89 years, lived in under 30 United States geographic areas, and enrolled through a virtual design. In the prospective study, cohorts were assigned on the basis of participant-reported clinical history obtained from a screening survey and a study questionnaire. Exposed participants had been in contact with someone with a PCR-confirmed or clinician-diagnosed COVID-19 case within 2 weeks of study entry. In the prospective study, whole blood, serum and a nasopharyngeal or oropharyngeal swab were collected from each participant by mobile phlebotomists. Additional blood draws and questionnaires over an approximately 2-month period could optionally be provided by prospective study participants. Before DNA extraction, prospective study blood samples were shipped either frozen or at room temperature. V and J lose 5 bases and 7 bases, and a span of 8 bases separates them. The CDR3 spans 11 residues, from the cysteine through the phenylalanine. Just CDR3 DNA is preserved here, 33 bases in frame from base 1. Looking up the germline V gene yields CDR1 MDHEN and CDR2 SYDVKM.

Worth noting for this clone: Its antigen is currently not known. Base qualities are not at hand, and no much larger clone is one base apart.

The rearrangement joined TRBV28 to TRBJ1-1; no D segment can be confidently identified. Sequencing used PBMCs or T cells enriched from blood (not recorded which). The TCR originated in a man aged 50 to 60 who had been exposed to COVID-19. The CDR3 region: CASSRGHEAFF. In nucleotides, the sequence is TGTGCCAGCAGTCGCGGCCATGAAGCTTTCTTT.